What follows is one TCR beta chain and its context. Other DNA sequences in the same sample also yield this CDR3. The CDR3 has 17 amino acids. Germline CDR1 reads SGHNT; CDR2 reads YYREEE (reference sequence). V lost 0 bases, J lost 0 bases, and 3 bases stayed unmatched. The table came from immunoSEQ multiplex PCR; TCRdb's copy has only in-frame clones and leaves some out. This repertoire shows roughly 120,000 clones, 70% to 90% found once; its top ten account for 3.4%. The sample originates from a study of control samples from healthy donors and cancer patients. Material: blood. The source of this sequence is a man aged 35 to 55 in good health. The rearrangement links TRBV5-4 to TRBJ2-2; 9 positions match TRBD1. DNA of the CDR3: TGTGCCAGCAGCTTGGCGGGACAGGGCTCGAACACCGGGGAGCTGTTTTTT. Its translation: CASSLAGQGSNTGELFF.